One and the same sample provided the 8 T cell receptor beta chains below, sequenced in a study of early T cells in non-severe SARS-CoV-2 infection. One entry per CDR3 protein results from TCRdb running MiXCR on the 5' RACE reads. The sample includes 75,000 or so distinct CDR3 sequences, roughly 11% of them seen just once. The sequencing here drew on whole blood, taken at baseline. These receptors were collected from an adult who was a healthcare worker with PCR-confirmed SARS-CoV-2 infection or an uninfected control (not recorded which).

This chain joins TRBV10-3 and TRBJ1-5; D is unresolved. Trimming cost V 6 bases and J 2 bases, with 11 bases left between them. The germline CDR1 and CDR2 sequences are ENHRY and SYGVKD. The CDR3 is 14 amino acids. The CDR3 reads CAIREEGGNQPQHF. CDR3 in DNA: TGTGCCATCAGGGAAGAGGGAGGCAATCAGCCCCAGCATTTT.

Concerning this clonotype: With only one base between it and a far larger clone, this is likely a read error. Here the CDR3 DNA reads TGTGCCAGCAGCTCCCCAGATACGCAGTATTTT. It translates to CASSSPDTQYF. The chain is built from TRBV11-2 and TRBJ2-3; D gene unclear. V shed 4 bases and J shed 4 bases, with 3 bases lying between them. The length of the CDR3 is 11 residues. Germline CDR1 reads SGHAT; CDR2 reads FQNNGV.

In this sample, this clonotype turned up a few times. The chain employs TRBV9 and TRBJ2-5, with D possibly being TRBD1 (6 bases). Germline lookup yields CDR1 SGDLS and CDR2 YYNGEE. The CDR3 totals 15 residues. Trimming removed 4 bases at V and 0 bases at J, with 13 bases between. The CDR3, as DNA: TGTGCCAGCAGCACCGGGACAACGTACCAAGAGACCCAGTACTTC. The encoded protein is CASSTGTTYQETQYF.

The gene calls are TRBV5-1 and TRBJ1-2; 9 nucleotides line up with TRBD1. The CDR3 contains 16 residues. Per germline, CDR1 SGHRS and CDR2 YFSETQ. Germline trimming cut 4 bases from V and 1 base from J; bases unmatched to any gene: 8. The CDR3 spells CASSPGQGHGNYGYTF. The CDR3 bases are TGCGCCAGCAGCCCCGGACAGGGGCATGGTAACTATGGCTACACCTTC.

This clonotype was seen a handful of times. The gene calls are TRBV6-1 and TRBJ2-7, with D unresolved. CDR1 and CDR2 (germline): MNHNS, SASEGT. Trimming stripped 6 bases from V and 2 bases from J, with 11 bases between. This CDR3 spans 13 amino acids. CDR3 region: CASSVPRTYEQYF. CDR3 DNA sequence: TGTGCCAGCAGCGTACCTAGAACCTACGAGCAGTACTTC.

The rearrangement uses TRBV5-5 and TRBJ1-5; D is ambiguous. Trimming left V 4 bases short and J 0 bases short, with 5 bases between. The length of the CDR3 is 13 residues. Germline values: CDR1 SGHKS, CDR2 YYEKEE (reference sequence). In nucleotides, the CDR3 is TGTGCCAGCAGCGGCTATAGCAATCAGCCCCAGCATTTT. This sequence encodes CASSGYSNQPQHF.

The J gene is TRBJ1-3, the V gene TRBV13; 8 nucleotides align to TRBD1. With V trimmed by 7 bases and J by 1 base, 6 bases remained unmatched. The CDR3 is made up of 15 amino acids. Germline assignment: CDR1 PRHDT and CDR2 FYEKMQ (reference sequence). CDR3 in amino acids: CASTFDRGSGNTIYF. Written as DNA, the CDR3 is TGTGCCAGCACCTTTGACAGGGGATCTGGAAACACCATATATTTT.

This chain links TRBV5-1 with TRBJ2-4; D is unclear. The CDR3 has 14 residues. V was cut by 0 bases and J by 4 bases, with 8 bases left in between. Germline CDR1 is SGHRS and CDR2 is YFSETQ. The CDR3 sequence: CASSLAIGKNIQYF. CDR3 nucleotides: TGCGCCAGCAGCTTGGCCATTGGAAAAAACATTCAGTACTTC.